The rows below give T cell receptor beta chains drawn from one sample of a study of T cells in lung cancer brain metastases. Here immunoSEQ multiplex PCR was the method, and the copy in TCRdb shows in-frame clones only, minus some. The sample lists 5,000 or so clones, around 85% occurring once. The sample was tumor tissue from the primary lung tumor. Receptor source: a man aged 65 to 85 with non-small cell lung cancer. CDR3s include the opening cysteine and the closing phenylalanine or tryptophan. Each record gives: V gene, clone size, J gene, D gene, CDR3 protein, CDR3 DNA. The D gene is left open where the match is weak. For some rows the clone size is stated as once, few or many, or as a class when expanded; others skip it.

>TRBV6-5|NA|TRBJ1-4|NA
CASSHTLANEKLFF
TGTGCCAGCAGTCATACGTTGGCTAATGAAAAACTGTTTTTT
>TRBV11-2|once|TRBJ1-6|NA
CASRQGGVPNSPLHF
TGTGCCAGCAGGCAAGGGGGGGTTCCTAATTCACCCCTCCACTTT
>TRBV30|NA|TRBJ1-5|TRBD1
CAWSHDRVGQLQHF
TGTGCCTGGAGCCATGACAGGGTGGGCCAGCTCCAGCATTTT
>TRBV6-1|NA|TRBJ1-5|NA
CASSLGVAGNQPQHF
TGTGCCAGCAGCTTGGGAGTAGCGGGCAATCAGCCCCAGCATTTT
>TRBV12-5|once|TRBJ1-1|TRBD1
CASGYGQGAWDTEAFF
TGTGCTAGTGGCTACGGACAGGGGGCATGGGACACTGAAGCTTTCTTT
>TRBV12-1|NA|TRBJ2-3|NA
CASSRGGGALNQPQYF
TGTGCCAGCAGCCGGGGAGGGGGCGCCCTTAATCAGCCCCAGTATTTT
>TRBV19|NA|TRBJ1-1|NA
CASKGEKYVNTEAFF
TGTGCCTCCAAAGGGGAGAAGTACGTGAACACTGAAGCTTTCTTT
>TRBV18|once|TRBJ1-2|NA
CASSPPRLGGYTF
TGTGCCAGCTCACCACCTAGGTTAGGTGGCTACACCTTC
>TRBV7-9|NA|TRBJ1-4|NA
CASSFRGMNEKLFF
TGTGCCAGCAGCTTCCGGGGTATGAATGAAAAACTGTTTTTT
>TRBV7-2|NA|TRBJ2-2|NA
CASSLWGALTGELFF
TGTGCCAGCAGCTTATGGGGGGCTCTGACCGGGGAGCTGTTTTTT
>TRBV6-6|NA|TRBJ2-6|NA
CASSGSGANVLTF
TGTGCCAGCAGTGGTTCTGGGGCCAACGTCCTGACTTTC
>TRBV25-1|once|TRBJ1-2|NA
CASSESWREGYTF
TGTGCCAGCAGTGAATCGTGGAGGGAAGGCTACACCTTC
>TRBV11-2|NA|TRBJ2-7|NA
CASSYTNHEQYF
TGTGCCAGCAGTTACACTAACCACGAGCAGTACTTC
>TRBV30|NA|TRBJ2-1|NA
CAWGPNNEQFF
TGTGCCTGGGGGCCCAACAATGAGCAGTTCTTC
>TRBV5-1|NA|TRBJ2-1|NA
CASSLGEVRPNEQFF
TGCGCCAGCAGCTTGGGGGAGGTCCGACCTAATGAGCAGTTCTTC
>TRBV27|NA|TRBJ2-1|NA
CASSLRDKYNEQFF
TGTGCCAGCAGTTTAAGGGACAAGTACAATGAGCAGTTCTTC
>TRBV5-6|NA|TRBJ2-7|TRBD2
CASSSPAGGGAISEQYF
TGTGCCAGCAGCTCCCCCGCCGGCGGGGGGGCCATAAGCGAGCAGTACTTC
>TRBV7-2|NA|TRBJ1-2|TRBD1
CASSLGQSAPGGYTF
TGTGCCAGCAGCTTGGGACAGTCCGCTCCGGGGGGCTACACCTTC
>TRBV7-9|few|TRBJ2-1|NA
CASSTFGTRVRNEQFF
TGTGCCAGCTCGACCTTCGGGACGAGAGTCCGGAATGAGCAGTTCTTC
>TRBV6-1|NA|TRBJ1-5|NA
CASSEDGQGNQPQHF
TGTGCCAGCAGTGAAGACGGTCAGGGTAATCAGCCCCAGCATTTT
>TRBV10-3|once|TRBJ2-3|NA
CAISGQNTDTQYF
TGTGCCATCAGTGGACAGAACACAGATACGCAGTATTTT
>TRBV5-4|NA|TRBJ2-2|NA
CASSLEGGVNTGELFF
TGTGCCAGCAGCTTGGAGGGCGGGGTGAACACCGGGGAGCTGTTTTTT
>TRBV7-8|NA|TRBJ1-5|NA
CASSLEFGVTATEPQHF
TGTGCCAGCAGCTTAGAATTCGGGGTTACAGCTACGGAGCCCCAGCATTTT
>TRBV5-4|NA|TRBJ1-4|NA
CASSEPRGGNNEKLFF
TGTGCCAGCAGCGAACCCCGAGGCGGGAATAATGAAAAACTGTTTTTT
>TRBV6-6|NA|TRBJ2-7|NA
CASVPPGHNSYEQYF
TGTGCCAGCGTACCTCCGGGCCACAACTCCTACGAGCAGTACTTC